The 6 T cell receptor beta chains below all came from one sample that was sequenced in a study of preoperative IRX-2 immunotherapy in early breast cancer (dated by TCRdb to the late 2010s). The library relied on the immunoSEQ multiplex PCR assay. In TCRdb, the immuneACCESS table is reduced to in-frame sequences with V and J assigned. These tables do not hold every clone; where another copy was compared, an unresolved V gene accounts for under half, and the others remain unexplained. The sample contains roughly 27,000 clones, over 75% of them found a single time. 3.2% of the sample comes from the top ten. The treatment or condition label on this specimen signifies: preoperative locoregional IRX-2 cytokine immunotherapy. This material was acquired from a patient treated with IRX-2 immunotherapy. These receptors came from a human donor with breast cancer.

This clone was counted only a few times. The chain links TRBV6-4 to TRBJ2-3; D gene ambiguous. The CDR3 runs 11 residues. Germline V gene data show CDR1 as MRHNA and CDR2 as SNTAGT. V shed 6 bases and J shed 5 bases, with 6 bases lying between them. The CDR3 is CASRNQDTQYF. The CDR3 nucleotides read TGTGCCAGCAGGAATCAAGATACGCAGTATTTT.

DNA for the CDR3: TGTGCCAGTAGTAACGGTAACTATGAAAAACTGTTTTTT. Translated, it gives CASSNGNYEKLFF. The chain uses TRBV19 and TRBJ1-4; D is undetermined. The CDR3 is made up of 13 amino acids. Germline-derived CDR1 and CDR2 are LNHDA and SQIVND (reference sequence). The V gene lost 4 bases and the J gene lost 6 bases, with 9 bases spanning the gap.

V is TRBV30 and J is TRBJ1-2; tentatively, D is TRBD1 (5 bases). The V end lost 0 bases, the J end lost 2 bases, and 10 bases lay between the germline ends. This CDR3 has 14 amino acids. The germline V gene has CDR1 GTSNPN and CDR2 SVGIG (reference sequence). The DNA of the CDR3 is TGTGCCTGGAGTGTATCGGGACTGAACTATGGCTACACCTTC. Translated: CAWSVSGLNYGYTF.

The rearrangement uses TRBV18 and TRBJ2-3; 9 bases agree with TRBD1. Trimming cost V 0 bases and J 4 bases; bases outside gene matches: 8. This CDR3 is built from 17 residues. CDR1 is KGHSH and CDR2 is LQKENI in the germline V gene. CDR3 sequence reads: CASSPPIDRGSADTQYF. The CDR3 DNA is TGTGCCAGCTCACCACCAATAGACAGGGGGTCTGCAGATACGCAGTATTTT. The full variable domain, with the rest looked up from reference TRBV18 and TRBJ2-3, is NAGVMQNPRHLVRRRGQEARLRCSPMKGHSHVYWYRQLPEEGLKFMVYLQKENIIDESGMPKERFSAEFPKEGPSILRIQQVVRGDSAAYFCASSPPIDRGSADTQYFGPGTRLTVL.

In DNA form, the CDR3 reads TGTGCCAGCAGCTCGGACAGGGGGCTTTACGAGCAGTACTTC. It yields the protein CASSSDRGLYEQYF. The rearrangement uses TRBV11-3 and TRBJ2-7, with 11 positions matching TRBD1. V lost 4 bases to trimming and J lost 4 bases; unmatched junction nucleotides: 3. Germline V gene data show CDR1 as SGHNT and CDR2 as YENEEA. This CDR3 spans 14 amino acids. Looking up the rest from reference TRBV11-3 and TRBJ2-7 gives the full variable domain: EAGVVQSPRYKIIEKKQPVAFWCNPISGHNTLYWYLQNLGQGPELLIRYENEEAVDDSQLPKDRFSAERLKGVDSTLKIQPAELGDSAVYLCASSSDRGLYEQYFGPGTRLTVT.

The chain links TRBV11-3 to TRBJ1-6, with no clear D. Germline-derived CDR1 and CDR2 are SGHNT and YENEEA. V gave up 3 bases and J gave up 7 bases, with 10 bases separating them. The CDR3 is 14 amino acids. As DNA, the CDR3 is TGTGCCAGCAGCTTCGGTGATACCAATTCACCCCTCCACTTT. Protein: CASSFGDTNSPLHF. Based on the CDR3 plus reference TRBV11-3 and TRBJ1-6, the full variable domain is EAGVVQSPRYKIIEKKQPVAFWCNPISGHNTLYWYLQNLGQGPELLIRYENEEAVDDSQLPKDRFSAERLKGVDSTLKIQPAELGDSAVYLCASSFGDTNSPLHFGNGTRLTVT.